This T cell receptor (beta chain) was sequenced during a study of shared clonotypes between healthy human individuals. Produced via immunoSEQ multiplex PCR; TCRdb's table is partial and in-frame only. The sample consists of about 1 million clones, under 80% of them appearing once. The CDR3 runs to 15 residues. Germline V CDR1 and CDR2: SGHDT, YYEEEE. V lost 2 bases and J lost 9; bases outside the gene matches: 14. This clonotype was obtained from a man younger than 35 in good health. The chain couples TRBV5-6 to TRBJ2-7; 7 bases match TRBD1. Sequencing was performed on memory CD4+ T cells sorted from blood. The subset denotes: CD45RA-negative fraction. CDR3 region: CASSFTAAGGGGQYF. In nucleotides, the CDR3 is TGTGCCAGCAGCTTCACCGCGGCAGGGGGTGGTGGGCAGTACTTC. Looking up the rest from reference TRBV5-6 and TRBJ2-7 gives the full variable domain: DAGVTQSPTHLIKTRGQQVTLRCSPKSGHDTVSWYQQALGQGPQFIFQYYEEEERQRGNFPDRFSGHQFPNYSSELNVNALLLGDSALYLCASSFTAAGGGGQYFGPGTRLTVT.